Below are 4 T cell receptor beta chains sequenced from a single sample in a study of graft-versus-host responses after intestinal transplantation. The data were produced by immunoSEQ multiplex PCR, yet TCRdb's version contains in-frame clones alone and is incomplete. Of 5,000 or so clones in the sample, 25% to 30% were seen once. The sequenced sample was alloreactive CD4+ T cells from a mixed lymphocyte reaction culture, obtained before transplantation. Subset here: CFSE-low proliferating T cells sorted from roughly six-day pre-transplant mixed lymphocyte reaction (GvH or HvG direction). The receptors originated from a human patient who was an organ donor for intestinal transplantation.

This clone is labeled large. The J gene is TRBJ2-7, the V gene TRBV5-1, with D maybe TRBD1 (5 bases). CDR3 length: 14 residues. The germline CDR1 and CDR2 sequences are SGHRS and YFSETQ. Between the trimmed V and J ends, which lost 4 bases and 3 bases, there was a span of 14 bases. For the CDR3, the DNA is TGCGCCAGCAGCGCCAATCCAAGGGGCTACGAGCAGTACTTC. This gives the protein CASSANPRGYEQYF.

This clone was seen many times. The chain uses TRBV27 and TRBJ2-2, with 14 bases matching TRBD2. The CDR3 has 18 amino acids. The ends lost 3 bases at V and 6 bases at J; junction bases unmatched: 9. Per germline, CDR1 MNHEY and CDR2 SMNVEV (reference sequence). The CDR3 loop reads CASSFGRLAGGWPGELFF. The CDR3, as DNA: TGTGCCAGCAGTTTTGGCAGACTAGCGGGGGGGTGGCCCGGGGAGCTGTTTTTT.

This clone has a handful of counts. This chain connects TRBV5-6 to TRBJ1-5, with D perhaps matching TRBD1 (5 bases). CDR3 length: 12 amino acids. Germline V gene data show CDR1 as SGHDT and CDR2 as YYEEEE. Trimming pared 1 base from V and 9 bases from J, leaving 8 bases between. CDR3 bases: TGTGCCAGCAGCTTGCAGGGTGGGCCCCAGCATTTT. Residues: CASSLQGGPQHF.

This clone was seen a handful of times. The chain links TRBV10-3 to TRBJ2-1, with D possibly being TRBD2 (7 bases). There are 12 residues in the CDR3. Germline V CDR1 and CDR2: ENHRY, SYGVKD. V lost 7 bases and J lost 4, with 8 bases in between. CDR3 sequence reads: CAIKGGYNEQFF. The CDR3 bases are TGTGCCATCAAGGGGGGGTACAATGAGCAGTTCTTC.